This TCR beta chain was recorded in a study of T cells in Graves' hyperthyroidism and ophthalmopathy. Points from the study as a whole: Among clonotypes expanded in thyroid above 0.001, most were also found in blood.

Using less than 12 ml of fresh peripheral blood, PBMCs were prepared. There were TCR beta CDR3 regions amplified from RNA transcripts. Initially, a first-round RT-PCR of the TCR CDR3 employed the HTBI primer set. TCRdb re-derived calls from the multiplex PCR reads in MiXCR, one entry per CDR3 protein. This table holds about 270,000 distinct CDR3 sequences, about 25% found once. This CDR3 contains 13 residues. Between the trimmed V and J ends, which lost 4 bases and 3 bases, there was a span of 9 bases. Germline loops: CDR1 MNHEY, CDR2 SMNVEV (reference sequence). This clonotype was seen repeatedly, ten times or more. What it binds is not known.

The sample taken for sequencing was blood. The chain carries TRBV27 and TRBJ1-2; maybe TRBD1 (5 bases). This TCR was recovered from a woman in her 40s with Graves' ophthalmopathy. In DNA form, the CDR3 reads TGTGCCAGCAGTTGGGGGTACGACTATGGCTACACCTTC. Protein sequence: CASSWGYDYGYTF.